The rows below give T cell receptor beta chains drawn from one sample of a study of cytomegalovirus exposure and HLA in healthy donors. Profiled with immunoSEQ multiplex PCR; TCRdb holds only in-frame clones, not every one. The top ten clones hold 4% of a sample with 100,000 or so clones, roughly 86% of them seen once. Input material: PBMCs. Source of these receptors: a young woman in good health and CMV-seropositive. Both conserved end residues are part of each CDR3. Each record gives: V gene, J gene, D gene, clone size, CDR3 DNA, CDR3 protein. A D gene is named only where the DNA matches it firmly. Clone size appears in some rows only: once, few, many, or a class for an expanded clone.

TRBV7-9	TRBJ2-1	TRBD2	-	TGTGCCAGCAGCTCCCGACTAGCCAATGAGCAGTTCTTC	CASSSRLANEQFF
TRBV19	TRBJ1-1	-	-	TGTGCCAGTAGTATAGCGCAGGCCGACACTGAAGCTTTCTTT	CASSIAQADTEAFF
TRBV4-2	TRBJ2-1	TRBD2	-	TGTGCCAGCAGCCAAGCTACTAGCGGTTACAATGAGCAGTTCTTC	CASSQATSGYNEQFF
TRBV5-4	TRBJ2-3	TRBD2	-	TGTGCCAGCAGCTCCGGGACTAGAGGGGTTAGCACAGATACGCAGTATTTT	CASSSGTRGVSTDTQYF
TRBV6-1	TRBJ2-2	TRBD2	-	TGTGCCAGCGGGGGAGGGCCGGACACCGGGGAGCTGTTTTTT	CASGGGPDTGELFF
TRBV4-1	TRBJ2-2	-	once	TGCGCCAGCAGCCAAGGGAGGGACCCCACCGGGGAGCTGTTTTTT	CASSQGRDPTGELFF
TRBV28	TRBJ1-5	-	once	TGTGCCAGCACCGCCGTGCGGAAGGGCAATCAGCCCCAGCATTTT	CASTAVRKGNQPQHF
TRBV5-1	TRBJ1-6	-	few	TGCGCCAGCAGCTTGGACCGTCGGTCACCCCTCCACTTT	CASSLDRRSPLHF
TRBV11-3	TRBJ1-1	-	-	TGTGCCAGCAGCTCGGACAGCCGGAACACTGAAGCTTTCTTT	CASSSDSRNTEAFF
TRBV28	TRBJ1-1	TRBD1	-	TGTGCCAGCAGTCAACAACAGGGGATGAACACTGAAGCTTTCTTT	CASSQQQGMNTEAFF
TRBV5-6	TRBJ2-7	-	few	TGTGCCAGCAGCTCCCGCTGGAGGGGAGAGCAGTACTTC	CASSSRWRGEQYF
TRBV5-4	TRBJ2-3	TRBD1	-	TGTGCCAGCAGCCCGTTAACGGGACAGGGAGAAGATACGCAGTATTTT	CASSPLTGQGEDTQYF
TRBV14	TRBJ2-7	-	once	TGTGCCAGCAGCCAGATGACTAGCAAGGGGGACGAGCAGTACTTC	CASSQMTSKGDEQYF
TRBV7-9	TRBJ2-2	TRBD2	-	TGTGCCAGCGAGACTAGCGGGGGAGCCGCCGGGGAGCTGTTTTTT	CASETSGGAAGELFF
TRBV7-3	TRBJ2-1	-	once	TGTGCCAGCAGCCTGGTGGGAGCGATCTACAATGAGCAGTTCTTC	CASSLVGAIYNEQFF
TRBV14	TRBJ2-7	TRBD1	few	TGTGCCAGCAGCCGACCTCCCGGACAGGGGTACAAGCAGTACTTC	CASSRPPGQGYKQYF
TRBV5-1	TRBJ2-7	-	-	TGCGCCAGCAGCTCGGCTATTGGGGGGGGCGCCTACGAGCAGTACTTC	CASSSAIGGGAYEQYF
TRBV6-6	TRBJ2-5	-	-	TGTGCCAGCCGAGGACAGATCCAAGAGACCCAGTACTTC	CASRGQIQETQYF
TRBV6-1	TRBJ1-4	-	-	TGTGCCAGCAGTATGGGCACCCGAGAAAAACTGTTTTTT	CASSMGTREKLFF
TRBV11-2	TRBJ2-7	-	-	TGTGCCAGCAGCCCCCGGCGGCTACCCTACGAGCAGTACTTC	CASSPRRLPYEQYF
TRBV7-8	TRBJ2-7	TRBD2	-	TGTGCCAGCAGCTTTAGGGCTCTAGCGGGAGGGGCTAATTCGCTCGAGCAGTACTTC	CASSFRALAGGANSLEQYF
TRBV5-1	TRBJ2-7	-	-	TGCGCCAGCAGCTTGTACGGGTACGAGCAGTACTTC	CASSLYGYEQYF
TRBV28	TRBJ2-1	-	-	TGTGCCTTTGGGGGCCGATACAATGAGCAGTTCTTC	CAFGGRYNEQFF
TRBV6-5	TRBJ2-7	-	once	TGTGCCAGCAGTTACTCTGGGTCTCGGGGCGAGCAGTACTTC	CASSYSGSRGEQYF
TRBV6-1	TRBJ1-1	-	-	TGTGCCAGCAGTGACAGGGGCCGAGGTCCTGAAGCTTTCTTT	CASSDRGRGPEAFF
TRBV18	TRBJ2-7	TRBD2	-	TGTGCCAGCTCACCCGGCGCGGGAGGGCCGGGCGAGCAGTACTTC	CASSPGAGGPGEQYF
TRBV6-1	TRBJ1-1	-	-	TGTGCCAGCATGAGGGTGTACACTGAAGCTTTCTTT	CASMRVYTEAFF
TRBV29-1	TRBJ2-7	-	once	TGCAGCGTTGATGGTCAGTTTGGTTTGAACGAGCAGTACTTC	CSVDGQFGLNEQYF
TRBV4-2	TRBJ1-3	-	-	TGTGCCAGCAGCCAAGATCTCAGCGTCAGCTCTGGAAACACCATATATTTT	CASSQDLSVSSGNTIYF
TRBV19	TRBJ1-5	-	-	TGTGCCAGTAATACCATACGGGGAAGTGGCAATCAGCCCCAGCATTTT	CASNTIRGSGNQPQHF
TRBV5-1	TRBJ1-1	-	-	TGCGCCAGCAGCCTAGAGATGAACACTGAAGCTTTCTTT	CASSLEMNTEAFF
TRBV18	TRBJ1-2	-	-	TGTGCCAGCTCACCACGGGTCACCCCGGGGGGAGGCAATGGCTACACCTTC	CASSPRVTPGGGNGYTF
TRBV19	TRBJ1-2	TRBD1	-	TGTGCCAGTATGGACAGGGGAGTAACAGGCTACACCTTC	CASMDRGVTGYTF
TRBV5-1	TRBJ2-7	TRBD2	-	TGCGCCAGCAGCCCCACGGGGGGGTCCACCTACGAGCAGTACTTC	CASSPTGGSTYEQYF
TRBV30	TRBJ1-3	-	-	TGTGCCTGGGGGATAATGGGAGCGCCTGGAAACACCATATATTTT	CAWGIMGAPGNTIYF
TRBV9	TRBJ1-1	TRBD1	-	TGTGCCAGCAGCCCAACAGGGGGGAGCACTGAAGCTTTCTTT	CASSPTGGSTEAFF
TRBV6-6	TRBJ2-5	-	once	TGTGCCAGCAGTTACTCTTTCAGCCAAGAGACCCAGTACTTC	CASSYSFSQETQYF
TRBV6-5	TRBJ2-1	-	-	TGTGCCAGCAGAGGACTAACCTACAATGAGCAGTTCTTC	CASRGLTYNEQFF
TRBV6-6	TRBJ1-1	TRBD1	-	TGTGCCAGCAGTGACAGGGGGGTCGACACTGAAGCTTTCTTT	CASSDRGVDTEAFF
TRBV5-1	TRBJ2-7	TRBD2	-	TGCGCCAGCAGCTGGACTACTAGCGGGGGGGCAAACGAGCAGTACTTC	CASSWTTSGGANEQYF
TRBV7-8	TRBJ2-5	-	-	TGTGCCAGCAGTTTCCGCGGGGGCCGGGAGACCCAGTACTTC	CASSFRGGRETQYF
TRBV29-1	TRBJ2-5	-	-	TGCAGCGTTGAAGGTGCTTGGGCCCTCCAAGAGACCCAGTACTTC	CSVEGAWALQETQYF
TRBV6-5	TRBJ1-6	-	-	TGTGCCAGCAGTTACTCATTAGGCCAGGGGAATTCACCCCTCCACTTT	CASSYSLGQGNSPLHF